This TCR beta chain derives from a study of shared clonotypes between healthy human individuals. Whole-study results and caveats: Investigators expected sequencing depth to affect clonotype sharing among donors. Shared clonotypes: about 4.6% naive CD4, around 3.7% naive CD8, about 2.5% memory CD4, around 0.4% memory CD8.

Assay runs were performed at deep level. Method: immunoSEQ multiplex PCR; TCRdb's copy keeps in-frame clones and lacks some. The sample contains nearly 2 million clones, roughly 94% of which appear only once. CD8 cells regarded as naive lacked CD45RO, were positively chosen for CCR7, and omitted terminally differentiated effector memory CD45RA+ cells. Comments on this clone: What it binds is unknown.

V was clipped by 6 bases and J by 2 bases; unmatched bases: 6. The germline V gene encodes CDR1 SEHNR and CDR2 FQNEAQ (reference sequence). The length of the CDR3 is 14 residues. This chain connects TRBV7-9 to TRBJ1-2; 7 nucleotides match TRBD1. Sequencing was carried out using naive CD8+ T cells sorted from blood. The TCR comes from a man aged 18 to 35 in good health. For the CDR3, the DNA is TGTGCCAGCAGTCGTTGGGACAGCAACTATGGCTACACCTTC. Its protein is CASSRWDSNYGYTF.